The present TCR beta chain was sequenced within a study of cytomegalovirus exposure and HLA in healthy donors (dated by TCRdb to 2017 to 2019). The study in broad terms: An earlier analysis of roughly 500 of the donors reported about 250 Gb of sequence data and 120 million or so unique TCR beta sequences from about 179 million T cells. An early release that covered fewer than 750 HLA-typed donors contained about 300 gigabases of sequencing data and approximately 85 million unique TCR sequences. The genetic ancestry cluster associated with self-reported Caucasian donors included about 81% of the 398 genotyped donors. The study aimed to test whether signatures of past pathogen exposure could be identified by cataloging public T cell receptors. The study used immunosequencing to profile the T cell repertoires of hundreds of subjects and linked those repertoires to cytomegalovirus serostatus. In addition to the first cohort of around 670 subjects, a separate validation cohort of approximately 130 different subjects was used. High-throughput TCR immunosequencing, statistical association of individual TCRs with disease status, and machine learning were combined to predict cytomegalovirus infection status. A later analysis re-analyzed previously published TCR beta repertoires from approximately 670 donors and added high-resolution HLA genotyping to study TCR occurrence patterns. The later analysis used no new phenotypic data to find candidate immune exposures, relying instead on TCR beta sequences and their occurrence across donors. In an earlier analysis of a few hundred of the donors, high-throughput TCR beta sequencing was used to judge whether each TCR beta V gene segment behaved as functional or pseudogenic. Donor age, sex, ethnicity and CMV serostatus were compiled alongside the repertoire data. A later genetic analysis took genome-wide SNP genotypes for about 55% of the 666 donors and used that subset as a discovery cohort. Every discovery cohort repertoire had been produced on one sequencing platform. Class I and class II HLA loci were covered by the typing at four-digit resolution. Typing coverage differed by locus: A, B, C, DRB1 and DQB1 were typed in roughly 629-630 donors, DQA1 in 500 to 550, DPA1 in around 610, and DPB1 in 400 to 480. Four to six DR-DQ haplotypes were handled as single units for association and clustering, since linkage in the cohort was strong. Among some 410 genotyped donors of the cohort, an average of about 240,000 unique TCR beta nucleotide sequences were sequenced per donor, around 18% of them non-productive. General findings and caveats noted by the study authors: Because HLA typing was missing for some donors at each locus, association tests included only the typed subset. The presence/absence analyses assumed that sequencing depth was roughly uniform across donors, and that assumption may not be true. A later analysis found that TCR association rates varied across HLA loci, with DRB1 alleles showing the most associated TCRs and HLA-C alleles the fewest. In a later analysis, most CMV-associated TCR beta chains were found to appear HLA-restricted, with HLA associations seemingly driven largely by CMV exposure. Compared with equally common non-associated chains, HLA-associated TCR beta chains in a later analysis were more clonally expanded and had lower generation probabilities. A further reported finding was that TCR beta sequences accurately predicted the HLA-A and HLA-B alleles for most subjects in the first cohort. An earlier analysis of 450 to 750 of the donors showed that most TCR beta V segments appeared in productive rearrangements either about 87% or about 30% of the time, which broadly matched IMGT annotations. Because counts were too low, some 16 rarely observed V segments, including chromosome 9 orphons, were excluded from the earlier analysis of 587 of the donors. According to the authors, the approach could potentially be generalized to other disease states and immunological phenotypes. In both the original and validation cohorts, the classifier was reported to diagnose cytomegalovirus status with high specificity and sensitivity. Specific HLA alleles were associated with 15,000 to 20,000 TCR beta sequences at a false discovery rate of 0.05 in a later analysis. This cohort had only TCR beta chains sequenced, and the lack of alpha or paired-chain data limited which features could be detected. Strong co-occurrence of HLA alleles, especially DR and DQ, made assigning TCR associations to individual alleles difficult. Linkage disequilibrium might explain the correlated functional status among segregating V segments, but an unknown experimental factor could not be excluded. Compared with the roughly 710-donor mean, donors in an Asian-associated ancestry cluster had fewer N-insertions in productive TCRs, according to a later genetic analysis. The only immune exposure information available for the cohort was CMV serostatus. Across donors, most TCR sequences were observed very rarely, whereas some public TCRs were present in many individuals. A cluster of highly shared sequence variants was judged likely to be a technical artifact of the sequencing pipeline. The study listed 150 to 200 TCR beta chains as associated with cytomegalovirus. A few of the identified cytomegalovirus-associated TCR beta chains were confirmed in vitro to be specific for cytomegalovirus antigens. V-gene and J-gene trimming of TCR beta chains was associated with a missense DCLRE1C variant in a later genetic analysis, and the association was replicated in an independent cohort. Several of the top co-occurrence clusters appeared to be linked to parvovirus B19, influenza, CMV and Epstein-Barr virus, according to a later analysis.

The cohort was made up of approximately 670 healthy bone marrow donors. At the time of sampling, every cohort member was nominally healthy, though immune exposures that went unrecorded were likely present. The donor was CMV seropositive and was included in the group of around 300 seropositive cohort members. A peripheral blood sample was provided by each donor, and peripheral blood mononuclear cells were used for TCR beta sequencing. The Qiagen DNeasy Blood Extraction Kit was used to extract genomic DNA from the blood cell samples. The library was produced with the immunoSEQ multiplex PCR assay. The multiplex PCR relied on a mix of 60 forward primers for TCR Vbeta segments and 13 reverse primers for TCR Jbeta segments. A multiplex PCR assay on genomic DNA amplified the CDR3 region of rearranged TCR beta genes. On the Illumina HiSeq System, the amplified TCR beta libraries were sequenced as 87-base-pair reads. As for the authors' bioinformatics: A later analysis tallied approximately 87 million unique TCR beta chains across the 666 repertoires, and roughly 11 million of those chains were shared by two or more donors. To remove PCR and sequencing errors, raw reads were error-corrected and collapsed into unique sequences using a nearest-neighbor algorithm that merged closely related sequences. V, D and J gene segments were assigned by aligning CDR3 sequences to IMGT reference sequences. For a sequence to be retained, a match of at least six nucleotides to both a V gene segment and a J gene segment was required. A rearrangement counted as productive if the CDR3 had no stop codons and remained in frame with V and J, and every other rearrangement counted as non-productive. Following IMGT convention, CDR3 was defined as the stretch from the second conserved V-encoded cysteine to the conserved J-encoded phenylalanine. In an earlier analysis of roughly 580 of the donors, sequences lacking an unambiguous match to a single V gene segment were excluded. In an earlier analysis of 587 of the donors, V segments were called functional above 56.7% productive rearrangements and were called segregating when the between-donor standard deviation exceeded 5%. A statistical classification framework was built to diagnose cytomegalovirus status from the catalog of TCR beta chain sequences. V and J gene assignment, in a later analysis, came from comparing TCR nucleotide sequences with IMGT/GENE-DB human TR gene sequences. A later analysis assigned CDR3 sequences and most-parsimonious VDJ recombination scenarios with the TCRdist pipeline. In a later analysis, every TCR beta chain was defined by the combination of its CDR3 amino acid sequence and its V-gene family, and reads without a unique V-gene family were dropped. To address suspected cross-contamination and a sequencing artifact, a later analysis removed a few hundred highly shared, low-generation-probability nucleotide sequences. In a later analysis, a clonal expansion index was calculated for each public chain from normalized within-repertoire ranks of inferred template counts. Generation probabilities in a later analysis came from a VDJ recombination model fitted to out-of-frame rearrangements, and those results were checked against IGoR. A later analysis scored TCR-TCR, TCR-HLA and TCR-CMV co-occurrence with hypergeometric tests, applying a repertoire-size bias correction to TCR pairs. False discovery rates were estimated in a later analysis by permuting HLA or CMV assignments 20 times. In a later analysis, co-occurring TCRs were grouped with DBSCAN, and TCRdist sequence similarity was added when clustering was performed within HLA-allele-positive subsets. Co-occurrence clustering excluded repertoires with fewer than 30,000 or more than 120,000 public chains, plus five with anomalous nucleotide sharing. Not all clones reach the TCRdb copy of this immuneACCESS table, which keeps in-frame sequences only. Checked studies attribute under half of the gap to unresolved V genes and leave the rest unexplained. For V, J and clone size, that table is used; D and trimming come from the DNA. In this sample the table shows some 200,000 clones, approximately 80% of which occur a single time. Around 3% of the sample is held by the ten biggest clonotypes.

In the case of this clone: Its specific antigen is unknown. No much larger clone is present one base from it, and per-base qualities are unavailable.

The sequencing input was PBMCs. The receptor was isolated from a woman between 45 and 60 years old in good health and CMV-seropositive.

The CDR3 region has the sequence CASSQSLGDAYGYTF. The nucleotide sequence reads TGCGCCAGCAGCCAAAGCCTAGGGGATGCCTATGGCTACACCTTC. The rearranged segments are TRBV4-1 and TRBJ1-2; tentative D gene TRBD1, with 5 bases matching. Taken from cysteine to phenylalanine, the CDR3 has 15 residues. Solely the CDR3 DNA is kept, with 45 bases framed from the first base. From a lookup of the germline V gene, CDR1 and CDR2 are MGHRA and YSYEKL. V is reduced by 2 bases and J by 4 bases, leaving a spacing of 14 bases between them.